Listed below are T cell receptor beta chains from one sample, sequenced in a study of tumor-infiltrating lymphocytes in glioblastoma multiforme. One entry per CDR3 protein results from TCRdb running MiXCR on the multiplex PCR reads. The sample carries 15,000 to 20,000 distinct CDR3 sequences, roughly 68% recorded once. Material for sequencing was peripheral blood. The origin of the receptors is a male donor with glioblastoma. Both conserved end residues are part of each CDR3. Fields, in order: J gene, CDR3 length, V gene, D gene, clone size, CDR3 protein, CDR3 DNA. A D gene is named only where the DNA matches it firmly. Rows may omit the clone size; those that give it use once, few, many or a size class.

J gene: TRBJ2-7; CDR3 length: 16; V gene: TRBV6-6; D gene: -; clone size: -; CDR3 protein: CASSYSGLTPAYEQYF; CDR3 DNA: TGTGCCAGCAGTTACTCGGGTCTCACACCGGCCTACGAGCAGTACTTC
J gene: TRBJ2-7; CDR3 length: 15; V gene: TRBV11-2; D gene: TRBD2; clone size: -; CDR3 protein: CASSLESGGSHQQYF; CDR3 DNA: TGTGCCAGCAGCTTAGAGTCGGGAGGCTCCCATCAGCAGTACTTC
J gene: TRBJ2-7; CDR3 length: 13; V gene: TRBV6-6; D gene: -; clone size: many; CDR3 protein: CASSLIQGYEQYF; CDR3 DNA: TGTGCCAGCAGTTTGATTCAGGGCTACGAGCAGTACTTC
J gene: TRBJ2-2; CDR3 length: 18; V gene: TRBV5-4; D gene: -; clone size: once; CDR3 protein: CASSHPSTYGANTGELFF; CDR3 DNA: TGTGCCAGCAGCCACCCGTCGACCTACGGGGCGAACACCGGGGAGCTGTTTTTT
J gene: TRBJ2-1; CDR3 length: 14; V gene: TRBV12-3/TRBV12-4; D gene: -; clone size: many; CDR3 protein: CASTLRGVGNEQFF; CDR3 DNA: TGTGCCAGCACCCTGAGGGGAGTGGGCAATGAGCAGTTCTTC
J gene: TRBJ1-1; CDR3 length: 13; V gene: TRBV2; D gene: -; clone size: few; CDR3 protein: CASSMERDTEAFF; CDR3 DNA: TGTGCCAGCAGTATGGAACGGGACACTGAAGCTTTCTTT
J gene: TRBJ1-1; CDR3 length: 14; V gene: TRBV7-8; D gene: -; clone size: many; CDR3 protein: CASSPGHLNTEAFF; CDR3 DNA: TGTGCCAGCAGCCCGGGACACCTGAACACTGAAGCTTTCTTT
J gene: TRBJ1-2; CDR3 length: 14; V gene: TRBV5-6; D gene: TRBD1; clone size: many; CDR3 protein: CASSPTGQIYGYTF; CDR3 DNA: TGTGCCAGCAGCCCAACGGGACAGATCTATGGCTACACCTTC
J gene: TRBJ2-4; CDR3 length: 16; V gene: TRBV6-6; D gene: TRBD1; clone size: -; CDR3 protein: CASSRTGGACKDIQYF; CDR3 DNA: TGTGCCAGCAGTCGGACAGGGGGCGCGTGCAAAGACATTCAGTACTTC
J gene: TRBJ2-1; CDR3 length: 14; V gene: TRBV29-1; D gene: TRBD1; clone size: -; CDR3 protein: CSSSRGPSYNEQFF; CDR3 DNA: TGCAGCAGTTCAAGGGGGCCGTCGTACAATGAGCAGTTCTTC
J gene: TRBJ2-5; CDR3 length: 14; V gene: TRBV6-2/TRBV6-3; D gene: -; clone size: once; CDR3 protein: CASGYMGPQETQYF; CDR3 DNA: TGTGCCAGCGGTTACATGGGACCCCAAGAGACCCAGTACTTC
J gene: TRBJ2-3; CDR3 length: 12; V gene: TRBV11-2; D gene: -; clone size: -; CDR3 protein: CSSSLGADTQYF; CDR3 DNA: TGTTCCAGCAGCTTAGGTGCTGATACCCAGTATTTT
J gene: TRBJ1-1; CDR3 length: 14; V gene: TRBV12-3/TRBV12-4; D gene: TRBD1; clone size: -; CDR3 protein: CASRHRGRETEAFF; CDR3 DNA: TGTGCCAGCAGACACAGGGGGCGAGAGACTGAGGCTTTCTTT
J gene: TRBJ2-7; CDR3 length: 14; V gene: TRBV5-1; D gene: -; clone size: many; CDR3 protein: CASSLAEGSYEQYF; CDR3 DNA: TGCGCCAGCAGCTTGGCCGAGGGGAGCTACGAGCAGTACTTC
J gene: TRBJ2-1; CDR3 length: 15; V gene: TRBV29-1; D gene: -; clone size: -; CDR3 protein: CSVEGRGMSYNEQFF; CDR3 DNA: TGCAGCGTTGAGGGGCGGGGAATGTCCTACAACGAGCAGTTCTTC
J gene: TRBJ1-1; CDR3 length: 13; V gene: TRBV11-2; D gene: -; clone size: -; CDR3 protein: CASSFQWALESFF; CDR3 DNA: TGTGCCAGCAGCTTTCAGTGGGCTCTCGAGTCGTTCTTT
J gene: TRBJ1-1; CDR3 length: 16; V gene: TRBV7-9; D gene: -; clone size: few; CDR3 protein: CASSLGGLIQETEAFF; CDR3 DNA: TGTGCCAGCAGCTTAGGAGGACTTATACAGGAGACTGAAGCTTTCTTT
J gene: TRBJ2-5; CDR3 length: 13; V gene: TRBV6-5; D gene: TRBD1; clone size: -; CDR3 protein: CASSSYRGETQYF; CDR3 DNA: TGTGCCAGCAGTTCTTACAGGGGCGAGACCCAGTACTTC
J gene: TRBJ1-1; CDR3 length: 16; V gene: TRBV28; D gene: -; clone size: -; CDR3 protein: CASSPVGVKMNTEAFF; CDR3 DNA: TGTGCCAGCAGCCCTGTAGGGGTAAAGATGAACACCGAAGCTTTCTTT
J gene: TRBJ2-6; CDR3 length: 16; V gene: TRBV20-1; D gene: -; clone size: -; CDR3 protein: CSATPGLDSGANVLTF; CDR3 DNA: TGCAGTGCTACCCCGGGACTGGACTCTGGGGCCAACGTCCTGACTTTC
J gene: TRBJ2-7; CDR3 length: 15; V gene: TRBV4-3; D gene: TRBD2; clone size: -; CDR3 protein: CASSLGTSGSYEQYF; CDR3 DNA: TGCGCCAGCAGCCTCGGGACTAGCGGGAGTTACGAGCAGTACTTC
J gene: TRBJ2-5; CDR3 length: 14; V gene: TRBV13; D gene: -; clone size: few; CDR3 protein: CASSAREMGETQYF; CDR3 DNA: TGTGCCAGCAGCGCCAGGGAGATGGGAGAGACCCAGTACTTC
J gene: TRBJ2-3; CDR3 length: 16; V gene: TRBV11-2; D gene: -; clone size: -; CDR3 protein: CASSNRVAGGSDTEYF; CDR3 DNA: -
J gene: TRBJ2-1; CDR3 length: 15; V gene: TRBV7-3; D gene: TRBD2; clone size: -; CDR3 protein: CASSLRSGGYNEQFF; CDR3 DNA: TGTGCCAGCAGCTTAAGGAGCGGGGGCTACAATGAGCAGTTCTTC
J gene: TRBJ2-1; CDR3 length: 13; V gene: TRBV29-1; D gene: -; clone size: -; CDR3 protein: CSVAAPVGNGQFF; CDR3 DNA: TGCAGCGTCGCCGCCCCGGTAGGCAATGGGCAGTTCTTC
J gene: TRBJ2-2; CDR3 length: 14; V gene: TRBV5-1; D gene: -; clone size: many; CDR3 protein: CASSEGREAGELFF; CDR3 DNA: TGCGCCAGCAGCGAGGGCAGGGAGGCCGGGGAGCTGTTTTTT
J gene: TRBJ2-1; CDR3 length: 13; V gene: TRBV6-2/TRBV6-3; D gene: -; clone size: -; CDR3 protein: CASSYEGYNQQFF; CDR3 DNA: TGTGCCAGCAGTTACGAGGGCTACAATCAGCAGTTCTTC
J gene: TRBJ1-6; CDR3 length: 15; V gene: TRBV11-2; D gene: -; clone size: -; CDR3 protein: CASSFPLRGDSPLHF; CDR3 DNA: TGTGCCAGCAGCTTCCCGCTCAGGGGCGATTCACCCCTCCACTTT
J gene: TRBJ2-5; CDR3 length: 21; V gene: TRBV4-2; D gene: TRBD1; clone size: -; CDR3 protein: CASSQGSAGGYALPAYNEQYF; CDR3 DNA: TGTGCCAGCAGCCAAGGATCGGCAGGGGGCTATGCTCTCCCGGCCTACAATGAGCAGTACTTC
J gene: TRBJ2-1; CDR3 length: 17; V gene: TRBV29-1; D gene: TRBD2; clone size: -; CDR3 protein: CNVDKMWTSGYYNEQFF; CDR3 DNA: TGCAACGTTGACAAAATGTGGACTAGCGGGTACTACAATGAGCAGTTCTTC
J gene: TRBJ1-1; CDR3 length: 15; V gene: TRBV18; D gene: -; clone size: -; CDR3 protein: CASSPPGQFKTEAFF; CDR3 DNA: TGTGCCAGCTCTCCCCCTGGACAGTTTAAGACTGAAGCTTTCTTT
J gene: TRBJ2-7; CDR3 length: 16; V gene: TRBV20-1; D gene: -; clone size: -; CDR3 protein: CSASGGTPHLTYEQYF; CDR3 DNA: TGCAGTGCTAGTGGCGGGACACCCCACCTAACCTACGAGCAGTACTTC
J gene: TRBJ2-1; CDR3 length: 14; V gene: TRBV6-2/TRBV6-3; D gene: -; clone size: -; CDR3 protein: CASSYLGEYNEQFF; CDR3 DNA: TGTGCCAGCAGTTACTTAGGAGAATACAATGAGCAGTTCTTC
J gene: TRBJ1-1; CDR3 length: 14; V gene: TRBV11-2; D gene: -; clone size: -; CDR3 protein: CASNLWTLNTEAFF; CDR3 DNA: TGTGCCAGCAACCTCTGGACACTTAACACTGAAGCTTTCTTT
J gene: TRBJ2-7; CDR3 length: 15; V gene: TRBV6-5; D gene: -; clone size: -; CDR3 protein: CASSYWVSSHYEQYF; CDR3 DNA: TGTGCCAGCAGTTACTGGGTCAGCTCACACTACGAGCAGTACTTC
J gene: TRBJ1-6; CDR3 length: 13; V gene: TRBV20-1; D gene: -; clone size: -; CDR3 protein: CSARGGEGSPLHF; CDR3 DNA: TGCAGTGCCAGAGGGGGGGAAGGCTCACCCCTCCACTTT
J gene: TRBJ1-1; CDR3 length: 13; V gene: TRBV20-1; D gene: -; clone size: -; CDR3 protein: CNAREIIDTEAFF; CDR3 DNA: TGCAATGCTAGGGAGATAATTGACACTGAAGCTTTCTTT
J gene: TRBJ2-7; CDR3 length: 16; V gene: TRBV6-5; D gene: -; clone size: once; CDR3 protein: CARGKLQGAIPIEQYF; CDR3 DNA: TGTGCCAGGGGGAAATTACAGGGTGCTATACCTATCGAACAGTACTTC
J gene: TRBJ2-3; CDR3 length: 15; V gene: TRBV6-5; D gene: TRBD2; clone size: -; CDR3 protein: CASSRGVLITDTQYF; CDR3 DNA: TGTGCCAGCAGTCGGGGGGTTCTTATCACAGATACGCAGTATTTT
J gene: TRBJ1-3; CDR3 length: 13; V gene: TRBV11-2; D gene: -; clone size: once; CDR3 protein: CTSSTVPGGTIYF; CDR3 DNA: TGTACCAGCAGCACGGTCCCCGGAGGCACCATATATTTT
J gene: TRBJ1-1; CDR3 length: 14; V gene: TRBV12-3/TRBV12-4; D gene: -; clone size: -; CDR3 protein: CASSPWSVNTEAFF; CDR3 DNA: TGTGCCAGCAGTCCTTGGTCGGTGAACACTGAAGCTTTCTTT
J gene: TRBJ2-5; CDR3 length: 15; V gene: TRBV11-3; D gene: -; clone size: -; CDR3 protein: CASSSGHGARETQDF; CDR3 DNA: TGTGCCAGCAGCTCAGGACATGGGGCGCGAGAGACCCAGGACTTC
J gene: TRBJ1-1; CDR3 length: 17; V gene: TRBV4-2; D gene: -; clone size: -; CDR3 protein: CASSQYFSRGETAEAFF; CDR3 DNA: TGTGCCAGCAGCCAATATTTTTCGCGAGGGGAGACCGCTGAAGCTTTCTTT
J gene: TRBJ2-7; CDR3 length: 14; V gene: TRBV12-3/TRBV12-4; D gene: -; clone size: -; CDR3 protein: CASSLSYRDYEQYF; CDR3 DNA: TGTGCCAGCAGTTTATCGTACAGGGACTACGAGCAGTACTTC
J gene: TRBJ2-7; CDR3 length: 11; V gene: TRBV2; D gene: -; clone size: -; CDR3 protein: CASSNTYEQYF; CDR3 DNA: TGTGCCAGCAGTAACACCTACGAGCAGTACTTC
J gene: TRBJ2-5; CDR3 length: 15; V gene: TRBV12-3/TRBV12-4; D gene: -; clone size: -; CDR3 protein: CASNKGEGAEETQYF; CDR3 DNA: TGTGCCAGCAACAAGGGGGAGGGGGCTGAGGAGACCCAGTACTTC
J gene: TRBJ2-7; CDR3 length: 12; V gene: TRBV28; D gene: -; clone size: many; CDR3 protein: CASSLGNYEQYF; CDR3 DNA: TGTGCCAGCAGTTTAGGCAACTACGAGCAGTACTTC
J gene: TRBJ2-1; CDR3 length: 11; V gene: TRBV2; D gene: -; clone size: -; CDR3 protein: CASIGLGEQFF; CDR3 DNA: TGTGCCAGCATTGGACTGGGTGAGCAGTTCTTC
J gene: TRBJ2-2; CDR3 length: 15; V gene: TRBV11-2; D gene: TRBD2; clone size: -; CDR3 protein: CASSPSWGGTGYLFF; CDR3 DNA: TGTGCCAGCAGCCCATCCTGGGGGGGAACCGGGTATCTGTTTTTT
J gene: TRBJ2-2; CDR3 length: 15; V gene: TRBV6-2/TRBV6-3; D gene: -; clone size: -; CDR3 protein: CASTTGFSGAGELFF; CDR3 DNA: TGTGCCAGCACCACGGGGTTTAGCGGAGCCGGGGAGCTGTTTTTC
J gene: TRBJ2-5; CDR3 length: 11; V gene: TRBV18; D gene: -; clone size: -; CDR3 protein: CASSPGETQYF; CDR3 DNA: TGTGCCAGCTCACCAGGGGAGACCCAGTACTTC